This entry lists 7 T cell receptor beta chains sequenced from one sample in a study of blood T cell repertoires in COVID-19. Generated by immunoSEQ multiplex PCR, the TCRdb table keeps only in-frame clones and is missing some. The profile covers 100,000 to 150,000 clones, with around 89% appearing a single time and less than 20% taken by the ten largest. Material for sequencing was peripheral blood. All receptors derive from a man in his forties or fifties with active or convalescent COVID-19.

The chain combines TRBV7-5 with TRBJ1-1; no DNA check was done on the table's D call, TRBD1. TRBV7-5 has pseudogene status. CDR3 size: 17 residues. The CDR3 sequence is CVRSLGLAGKLCTEAFF. The CDR3 DNA reads TGTGTCAGAAGCTTAGGCCTGGCAGGGAAATTGTGCACTGAAGCTTTCTTT.

The V call is TRBV6-5, the J call TRBJ2-5; 9 nucleotides line up with TRBD1. Germline-derived CDR1 and CDR2 are MNHEY and SVGAGI. CDR3 length equals 14 residues. V lost 6 bases to trimming and J lost 5 bases; unmatched junction nucleotides: 7. The CDR3 DNA sequence: TGTGCCAGCAGCAGGGGACAGGGTGGGGAGACCCAGTACTTC. This encodes CASSRGQGGETQYF.

This clone was seen only a few times. J is TRBJ2-7 and V is TRBV19; the match to TRBD1 covers 8 bases. Germline V lookup: CDR1 LNHDA, CDR2 SQIVND (reference sequence). The V gene end was trimmed by 6 bases and the J gene end by 3 bases; junction bases not matched to a gene: 10. The CDR3 spans 15 residues. Written as DNA, the CDR3 is TGTGCCAGTAGAACCGGGACAGGACGCGGCTACGAGCAGTACTTC. Residues: CASRTGTGRGYEQYF. The variable domain in full, with the rest retrieved from reference TRBV19 and TRBJ2-7, is DGGITQSPKYLFRKEGQNVTLSCEQNLNHDAMYWYRQDPGQGLRLIYYSQIVNDFQKGDIAEGYSVSREKKESFPLTVTSAQKNPTAFYLCASRTGTGRGYEQYFGPGTRLTVT.

This clone appeared once. The genes are TRBV14 and TRBJ1-1; tentatively, D is TRBD1 (5 bases). The CDR3 extends over 13 amino acids. The germline V gene has CDR1 SGHDN and CDR2 FVKESK. Trimming removed 5 bases at V and 0 bases at J, with 7 bases between. DNA of the CDR3: TGTGCCAGCAGCAGGACAATGAACACTGAAGCTTTCTTT. Translated, it gives CASSRTMNTEAFF. The variable domain in full, completed from reference TRBV14 and TRBJ1-1, reads EAGVTQFPSHSVIEKGQTVTLRCDPISGHDNLYWYRRVMGKEIKFLLHFVKESKQDESGMPNNRFLAERTGGTYSTLKVQPAELEDSGVYFCASSRTMNTEAFFGQGTRLTVV.

V usage is TRBV14 and J usage is TRBJ1-4; D gene unclear. The CDR3 is made up of 13 amino acids. Germline V gives CDR1 SGHDN, CDR2 FVKESK. V was shortened by 6 bases and J by 3 bases, with 8 bases between the two germline ends. The CDR3 DNA follows: TGTGCCAGCAGTTGGGCAGCTAATGAAAAACTGTTTTTT. Translating it yields CASSWAANEKLFF.

V is TRBV18 and J is TRBJ2-7; tentative D call: TRBD1 (5 bases). There are 13 residues in the CDR3. V dropped 3 bases and J dropped 8 bases, with 14 bases sitting between them. From germline, CDR1 is KGHSH and CDR2 LQKENI. The CDR3 region is CASSPQQGAKQYF. The CDR3 DNA reads TGTGCCAGCTCACCTCAGCAGGGCGCTAAGCAGTACTTC.

The genes are TRBV10-1 and TRBJ1-4, with D possibly being TRBD1 (6 bases). The CDR3 contains 15 residues. The V gene lost 6 bases and the J gene lost 3 bases, with 14 bases spanning the gap. Germline CDR1 reads WNHNN; CDR2 reads SYGVQD (reference sequence). The CDR3 DNA sequence: TGCGCCAGCAGACAGGGATTGTTCCCTAATGAAAAACTGTTTTTT. Its protein product is CASRQGLFPNEKLFF.